This record covers a single TCR beta chain. What it recognizes is unknown. CDR1 is SGHVS and CDR2 is FQNEAQ in the germline V gene. V was pared by 4 bases and J by 10 bases, with 17 bases between. The CDR3 totals 14 residues. The entry originates in a study of T cell responses to AZD1222 COVID-19 vaccine. Turning to the study itself: Pooled samples include second doses given at about 4 or 12 weeks. General observations from the study: The breadth and depth of Spike-specific TCRs increased once two AZD1222 doses had been given. Spike was spanned by vaccine-associated CD4 TCRs, which were dominant at 160-218 and 743-854.

Repertoires were generated with immunoSEQ multiplex PCR, while TCRdb's copy carries only in-frame clones and drops some. The sample lists 150,000 or so clones; roughly 94% were seen once. This rearrangement joins TRBV7-8 to TRBJ2-1; D is unclear. The sequencing here drew on peripheral blood, taken on day 0 of AZD1222 vaccination. The sequence derives from an adult in good health. The DNA for the CDR3 is TGTGCCAGCAGCTATGCGGCAGAAATATTCGAGCAGTTCTTC. Translating it yields CASSYAAEIFEQFF. Full variable domain (outside the CDR3, taken from reference TRBV7-8 and TRBJ2-1): GAGVSQSPRYKVAKRGQDVALRCDPISGHVSLFWYQQALGQGPEFLTYFQNEAQLDKSGLPSDRFFAERPEGSVSTLKIQRTQQEDSAVYLCASSYAAEIFEQFFGPGTRLTVL.